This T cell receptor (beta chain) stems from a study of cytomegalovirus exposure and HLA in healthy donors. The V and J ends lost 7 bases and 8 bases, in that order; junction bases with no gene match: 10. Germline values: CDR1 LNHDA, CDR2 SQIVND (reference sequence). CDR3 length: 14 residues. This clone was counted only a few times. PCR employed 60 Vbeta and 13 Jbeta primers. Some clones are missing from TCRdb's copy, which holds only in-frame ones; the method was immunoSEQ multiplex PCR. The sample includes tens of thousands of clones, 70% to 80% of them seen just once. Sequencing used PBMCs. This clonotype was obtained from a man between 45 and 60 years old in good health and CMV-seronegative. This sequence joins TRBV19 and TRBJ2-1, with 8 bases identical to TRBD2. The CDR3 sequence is CASTLRLATHEQFF. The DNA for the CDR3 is TGTGCCAGTACTCTCCGACTAGCGACCCATGAGCAGTTCTTC.